This T cell receptor (beta chain) emerged from a study of OX40 agonist ivuxolimab in advanced cancers. Study-wide background: Subjects had a mean age of about 65 years, with a range of roughly 20 to 79; less than 90% were male. Study results and caveats: By week 6 at 0.1 to 3.0 mg/kg, blood CD4+ and CD8+ T cells had expanded clonally.

Concerning this clone itself: Its antigen is undetermined. Other nucleotide sequences in the sample specify the same CDR3.

The protocol was immunoSEQ multiplex PCR, while the TCRdb copy is restricted to in-frame clones and leaves out a portion. Of about 66,000 clones in the sample, more than 75% were seen once. Germline-derived CDR1 and CDR2 are KGHSH and LQKENI. The CDR3 has 14 residues. The ends lost 3 bases at V and 8 bases at J; junction bases unmatched: 4. The sample was CD4+ or CD8+ T cells sorted from blood, taken in a trial of the OX40 agonist ivuxolimab. This TCR derives from an adult with an advanced solid tumor such as melanoma, head and neck, liver or kidney cancer. The chain carries TRBV18 and TRBJ1-4; TRBD1 agrees at 9 bases. This CDR3 reads CASSPGTGREKLFF. The DNA of the CDR3 is TGTGCCAGCTCACCCGGGACAGGGCGGGAAAAACTGTTTTTT.